In its sample, the clone carrying this TCR beta chain was seen many times. The germline V gene encodes CDR1 MGHRA and CDR2 YSYEKL. The CDR3 contains 15 residues. Trimming stripped 0 bases from V and 10 bases from J, with 13 bases between. This sample is part of a study of early T cells in non-severe SARS-CoV-2 infection. TCRdb reanalysed the 5' RACE reads using MiXCR and keeps one entry per CDR3 protein. The sample includes roughly 49,000 distinct CDR3 sequences, about 4% of them seen just once. Sequenced material: whole blood. The TCR sequence derives from an adult who was a healthcare worker with PCR-confirmed SARS-CoV-2 infection or an uninfected control (not recorded which). This chain joins TRBV4-1 and TRBJ1-6; no reliable D call. Here the CDR3 DNA reads TGCGCCAGCAGCCAAGAGTCCCAAGCCGTGTCACCCCTCCACTTT. Amino acid sequence: CASSQESQAVSPLHF.